This T cell receptor beta chain originates from a study of vaccination and CD4 T cells after COVID-19. Regarding treatment: approximately nine-day PBMC culture with coronavirus spike peptide pools or control peptides (ViraFEST assay). V gave up 3 bases and J gave up 5 bases, with 16 bases separating them. The CDR3 runs to 16 residues. Germline V gene sequence: CDR1 LNHDA, CDR2 SQIVND (reference sequence). Cultured CD4+ T-cell DNA underwent Oncomine TCR Beta short-read sequencing. TCRdb reprocessed the PCR reads with MiXCR, giving one entry per CDR3 protein. The sample lists around 19,000 distinct CDR3 sequences, about 41% occurring once. With regard to this clonotype: Antigen: not known.

The sequence was collected from a human donor who had recovered from COVID-19. The V gene is TRBV19, the J gene TRBJ2-2, with D possibly TRBD2 on 7 matching bases. The source material was CD4+ T cells from blood, cultured in vitro, sampled after SARS-CoV-2 vaccination. CDR3 residues: CASSIPQGRGTGELFF. As DNA, the CDR3 is TGTGCCAGTAGTATCCCCCAGGGGAGGGGAACCGGGGAGCTGTTTTTT.